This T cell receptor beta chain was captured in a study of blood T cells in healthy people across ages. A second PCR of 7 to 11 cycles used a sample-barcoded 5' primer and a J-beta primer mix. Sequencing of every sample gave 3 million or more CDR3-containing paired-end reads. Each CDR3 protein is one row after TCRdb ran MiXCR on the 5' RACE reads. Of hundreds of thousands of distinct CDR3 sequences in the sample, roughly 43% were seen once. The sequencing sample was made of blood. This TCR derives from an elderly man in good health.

Here the CDR3 DNA reads TGTGCCAGCAGCTTAAGGGAAAGAGAGACCCAGTACTTC. Its protein product is CASSLRERETQYF. The V and J genes are TRBV11-2 and TRBJ2-5; D gene ambiguous. This CDR3 is built from 13 residues. Trimming pared 2 bases from V and 4 bases from J, leaving 8 bases between. The V gene's germline CDR1 is SGHAT and CDR2 FQNNGV.